The clone carrying this T cell receptor (beta chain) was observed a single time. Produced via immunoSEQ multiplex PCR; TCRdb's table is partial and in-frame only. The sample has fewer than 400,000 clones; 70% to 90% are singletons. This specimen belongs to a study of blood T cell repertoires in COVID-19. J lost 5 bases, V lost 7 bases, and 6 bases had no gene match. Per the germline V gene, CDR1 is MNHEY and CDR2 is SVGAGI. The CDR3 is 14 residues long. Participants were placed into cohorts based on the clinical history they reported. The chain couples TRBV6-5 to TRBJ1-5, with 9 positions matching TRBD1. This receptor was taken from a man aged 25-40 years who had recovered from COVID-19. The sample was PBMCs or T cells enriched from blood (not recorded which). The CDR3 sequence: CASTFGQGHQPQHF. In DNA, the CDR3 is TGTGCCAGCACCTTCGGACAGGGGCATCAGCCCCAGCATTTT.